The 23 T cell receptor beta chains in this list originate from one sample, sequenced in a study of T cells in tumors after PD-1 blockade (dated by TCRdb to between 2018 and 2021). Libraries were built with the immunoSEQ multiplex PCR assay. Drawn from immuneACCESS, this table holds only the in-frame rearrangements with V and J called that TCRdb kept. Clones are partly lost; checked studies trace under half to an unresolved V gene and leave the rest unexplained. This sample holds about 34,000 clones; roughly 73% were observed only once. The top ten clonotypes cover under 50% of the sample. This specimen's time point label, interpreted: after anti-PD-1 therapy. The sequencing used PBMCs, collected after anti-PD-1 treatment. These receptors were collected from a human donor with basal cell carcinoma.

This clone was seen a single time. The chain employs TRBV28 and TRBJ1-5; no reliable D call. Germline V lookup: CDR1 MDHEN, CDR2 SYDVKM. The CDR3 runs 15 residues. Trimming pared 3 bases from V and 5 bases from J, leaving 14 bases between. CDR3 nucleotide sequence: TGTGCCAGCAGTTTCGGGAGAGGGTTCGATCAGCCCCAGCATTTT. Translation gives CASSFGRGFDQPQHF.

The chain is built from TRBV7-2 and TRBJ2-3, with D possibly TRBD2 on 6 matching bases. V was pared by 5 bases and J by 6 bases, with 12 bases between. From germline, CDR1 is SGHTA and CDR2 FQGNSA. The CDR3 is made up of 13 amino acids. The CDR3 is CASSAGPPDTQYF. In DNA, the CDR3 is TGTGCCAGCAGCGCGGGACCGCCGGATACGCAGTATTTT. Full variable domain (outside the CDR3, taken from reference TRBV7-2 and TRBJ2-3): GAGVSQSPSNKVTEKGKDVELRCDPISGHTALYWYRQSLGQGLEFLIYFQGNSAPDKSGLPSDRFSAERTGGSVSTLTIQRTQQEDSAVYLCASSAGPPDTQYFGPGTRLTVL.

Here the CDR3 reads CASSYSGGRQPQHF. Here the CDR3 DNA reads TGTGCCAGCAGTTACTCGGGTGGAAGGCAGCCCCAGCATTTT. The V call is TRBV6-2 or TRBV6-3, the J call TRBJ1-5; D remains unclear. The CDR3 is made up of 14 amino acids. The ends were cut back, 0 bases at V and 7 bases at J, with 10 bases in the middle. Germline V gene lookup returns CDR1 MNHEY and CDR2 SVGEGT.

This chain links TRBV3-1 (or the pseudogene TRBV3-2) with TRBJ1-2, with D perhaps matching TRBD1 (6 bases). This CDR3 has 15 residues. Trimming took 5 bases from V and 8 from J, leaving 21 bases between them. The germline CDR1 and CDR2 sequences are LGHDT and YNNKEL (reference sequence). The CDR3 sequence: CASSERGATGRGYTF. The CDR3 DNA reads TGTGCCAGCAGCGAGAGGGGGGCGACAGGCCGGGGCTACACCTTC.

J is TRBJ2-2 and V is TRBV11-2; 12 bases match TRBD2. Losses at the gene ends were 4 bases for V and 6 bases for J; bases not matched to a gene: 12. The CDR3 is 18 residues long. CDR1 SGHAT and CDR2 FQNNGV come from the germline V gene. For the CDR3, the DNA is TGTGCCAGCAGCTCAGGGACTAGCGGGCGCGGGGCCGCCGGGGAGCTGTTTTTT. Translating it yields CASSSGTSGRGAAGELFF.

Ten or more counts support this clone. This CDR3 is CASSLRFVAGPLGDTGELFF. The CDR3, as DNA: TGTGCCAGCAGCCTCCGTTTCGTAGCGGGGCCTCTCGGGGACACCGGGGAGCTGTTTTTT. V is TRBV4-2 and J is TRBJ2-2; 8 nucleotides line up with TRBD2. With 4 bases clipped from V and 3 bases from J, the junction kept 19 bases outside the gene matches. CDR1 is LGHNA, CDR2 YNFKEQ, per germline. This CDR3 has 20 residues.

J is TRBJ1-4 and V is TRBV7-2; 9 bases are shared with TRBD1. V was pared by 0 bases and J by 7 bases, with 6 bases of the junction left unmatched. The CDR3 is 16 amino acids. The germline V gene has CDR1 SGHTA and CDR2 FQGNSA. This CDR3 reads CASSLALGQGSEKLFF. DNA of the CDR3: TGTGCCAGCAGCTTAGCGCTGGGACAGGGCTCTGAAAAACTGTTTTTT.

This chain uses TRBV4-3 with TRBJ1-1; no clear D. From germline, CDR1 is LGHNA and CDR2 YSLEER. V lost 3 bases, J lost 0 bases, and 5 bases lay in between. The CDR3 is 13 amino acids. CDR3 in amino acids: CASSHTVNTEAFF. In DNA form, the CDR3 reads TGCGCCAGCAGCCATACAGTGAACACTGAAGCTTTCTTT.

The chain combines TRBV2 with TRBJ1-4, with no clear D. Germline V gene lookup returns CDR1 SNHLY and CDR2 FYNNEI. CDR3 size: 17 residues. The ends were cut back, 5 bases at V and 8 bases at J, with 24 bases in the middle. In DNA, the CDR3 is TGTGCCAGCAGTAACTGGCGGTCCCCCCCGTCCGACGAAAAACTGTTTTTT. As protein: CASSNWRSPPSDEKLFF.

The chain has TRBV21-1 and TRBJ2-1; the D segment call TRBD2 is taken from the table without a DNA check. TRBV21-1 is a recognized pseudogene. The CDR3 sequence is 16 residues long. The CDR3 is CASSKVSSGTCSEQFF. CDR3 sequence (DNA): TGTGCCAGCAGCAAAGTCTCAAGCGGGACATGCAGTGAGCAGTTCTTC.

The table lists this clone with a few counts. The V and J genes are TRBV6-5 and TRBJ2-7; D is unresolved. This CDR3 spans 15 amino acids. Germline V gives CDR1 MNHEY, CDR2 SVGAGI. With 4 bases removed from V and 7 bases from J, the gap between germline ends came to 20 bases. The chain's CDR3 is CASSSPGRPRMEQYF. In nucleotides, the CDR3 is TGTGCCAGCAGTTCCCCGGGTCGCCCAAGGATGGAGCAGTACTTC.

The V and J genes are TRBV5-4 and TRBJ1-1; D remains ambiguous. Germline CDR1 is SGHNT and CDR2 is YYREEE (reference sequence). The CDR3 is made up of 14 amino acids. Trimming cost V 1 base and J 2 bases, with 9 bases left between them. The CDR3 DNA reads TGTGCCAGCAGCTTGCACAGTCGAAACACTGAAGCTTTCTTT. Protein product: CASSLHSRNTEAFF.

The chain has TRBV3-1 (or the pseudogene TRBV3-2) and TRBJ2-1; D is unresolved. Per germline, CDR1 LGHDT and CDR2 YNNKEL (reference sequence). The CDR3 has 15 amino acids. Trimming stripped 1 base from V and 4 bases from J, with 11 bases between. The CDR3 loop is CASSQVPSLYNEQFF. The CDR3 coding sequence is TGTGCCAGCAGCCAAGTTCCGTCCCTTTACAATGAGCAGTTCTTC.

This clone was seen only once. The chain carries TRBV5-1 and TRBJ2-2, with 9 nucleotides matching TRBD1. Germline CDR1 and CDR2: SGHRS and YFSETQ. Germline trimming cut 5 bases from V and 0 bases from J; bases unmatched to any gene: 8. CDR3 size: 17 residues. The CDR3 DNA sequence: TGCGCCAGCAGTCAGAGGACAGGGGCCACGAACACCGGGGAGCTGTTTTTT. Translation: CASSQRTGATNTGELFF.

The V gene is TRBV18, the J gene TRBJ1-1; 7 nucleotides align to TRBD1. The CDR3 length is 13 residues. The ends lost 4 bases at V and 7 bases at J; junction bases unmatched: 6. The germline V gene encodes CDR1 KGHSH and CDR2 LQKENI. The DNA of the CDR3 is TGTGCCAGCTCACTGCGGACAGGTGATGAAGCTTTCTTT. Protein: CASSLRTGDEAFF.

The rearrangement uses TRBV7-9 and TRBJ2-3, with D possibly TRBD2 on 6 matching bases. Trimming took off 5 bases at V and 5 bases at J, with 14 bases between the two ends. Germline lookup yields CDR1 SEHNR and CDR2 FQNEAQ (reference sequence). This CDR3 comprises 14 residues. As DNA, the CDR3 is TGTGCCAGCAGCCTCGGGGTAGCGGTAGATACGCAGTATTTT. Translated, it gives CASSLGVAVDTQYF.

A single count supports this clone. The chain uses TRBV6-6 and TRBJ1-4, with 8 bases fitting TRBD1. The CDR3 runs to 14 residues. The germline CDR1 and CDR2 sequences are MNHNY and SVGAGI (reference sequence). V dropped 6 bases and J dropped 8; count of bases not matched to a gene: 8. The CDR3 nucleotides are TGTGCCAGCAGCAGGACAGGGTTCGACGAAAAACTGTTTTTT. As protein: CASSRTGFDEKLFF.

CDR3 region: CASGLNWQPQHF. CDR3 nucleotides: TGTGCCAGCGGATTAAATTGGCAGCCCCAGCATTTT. The chain is built from TRBV28 and TRBJ1-5; D unresolved. Germline CDR1 and CDR2: MDHEN and SYDVKM. V lost 8 bases, J lost 7 bases, and 12 bases lay in between. The CDR3 loop spans 12 amino acids.

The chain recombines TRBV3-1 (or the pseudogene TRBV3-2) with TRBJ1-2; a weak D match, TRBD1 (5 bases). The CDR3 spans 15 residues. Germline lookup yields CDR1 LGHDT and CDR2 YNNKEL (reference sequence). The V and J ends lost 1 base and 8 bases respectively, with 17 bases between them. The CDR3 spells CASSQGSQGRGGYTF. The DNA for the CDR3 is TGTGCCAGCAGCCAAGGGTCTCAGGGACGGGGGGGCTACACCTTC.

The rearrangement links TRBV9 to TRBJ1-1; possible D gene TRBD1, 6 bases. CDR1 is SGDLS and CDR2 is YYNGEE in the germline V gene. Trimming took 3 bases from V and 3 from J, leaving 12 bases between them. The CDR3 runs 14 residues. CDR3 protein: CASSAQGWDTEAFF. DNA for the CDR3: TGTGCCAGCAGCGCGCAGGGGTGGGACACTGAAGCTTTCTTT.

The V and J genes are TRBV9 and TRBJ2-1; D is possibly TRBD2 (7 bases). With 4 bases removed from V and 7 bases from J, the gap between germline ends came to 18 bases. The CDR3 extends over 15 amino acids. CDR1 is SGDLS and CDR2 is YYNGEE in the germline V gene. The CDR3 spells CASSPRRGARNEQFF. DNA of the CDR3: TGTGCCAGCAGCCCGAGACGGGGGGCCCGGAATGAGCAGTTCTTC.

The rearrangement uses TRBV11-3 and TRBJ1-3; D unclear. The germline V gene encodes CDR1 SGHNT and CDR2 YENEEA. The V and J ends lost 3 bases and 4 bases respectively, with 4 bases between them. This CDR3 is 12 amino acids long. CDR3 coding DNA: TGTGCCAGCAGCTTCACGGGAAACACCATATATTTT. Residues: CASSFTGNTIYF.

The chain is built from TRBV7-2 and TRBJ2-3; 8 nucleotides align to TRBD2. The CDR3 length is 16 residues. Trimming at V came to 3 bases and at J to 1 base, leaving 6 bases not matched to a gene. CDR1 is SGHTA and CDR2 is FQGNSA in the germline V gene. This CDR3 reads CASSFYAGGRTDTQYF. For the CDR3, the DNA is TGTGCCAGCAGCTTCTATGCGGGGGGCCGCACAGATACGCAGTATTTT. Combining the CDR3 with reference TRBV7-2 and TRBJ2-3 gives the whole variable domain GAGVSQSPSNKVTEKGKDVELRCDPISGHTALYWYRQSLGQGLEFLIYFQGNSAPDKSGLPSDRFSAERTGGSVSTLTIQRTQQEDSAVYLCASSFYAGGRTDTQYFGPGTRLTVL.